These T cell receptor beta chains were read from a single sample in a study of response to subunit inactivated influenza vaccine. Via MiXCR, TCRdb re-called the RT-PCR reads, giving one row per CDR3 protein. Of hundreds of thousands of distinct CDR3 sequences detected, approximately 14% appear once; the ten largest clones hold approximately 7.6%. The sample was PBMCs from blood, taken roughly 15 days before vaccination. Source of these receptors: a man aged 45 to 65 who received an inactivated influenza vaccine. Each CDR3 is given with its conserved first and last residue. D genes are given only for firm matches. Size is omitted from some rows. Given values are once, few, many or a class for expanded clones.

>TRBD2|TRBJ2-1|16|TRBV4-1|few
CASRGIAGPSYNEQFF
TGCGCCAGCAGGGGAATAGCGGGACCCAGCTACAATGAGCAGTTCTTC
>NA|TRBJ1-1|13|TRBV27|NA
CASSLTKPPEAFF
TGTGCCAGCAGTTTGACAAAGCCCCCTGAAGCTTTCTTT
>NA|TRBJ2-1|18|TRBV5-1|few
CASSLVAGRARFGNEQFF
TGCGCCAGCAGCTTGGTGGCGGGGCGAGCCCGTTTCGGCAATGAGCAGTTCTTC
>TRBD1|TRBJ2-7|13|TRBV7-2|NA
CASGGQGNYEQYF
TGTGCCAGCGGAGGACAGGGGAACTACGAGCAGTACTTC
>TRBD2|TRBJ2-7|17|TRBV6-2/TRBV6-3|NA
CASSSLAGKISYYEQYF
TGTGCCAGCAGTTCACTAGCGGGGAAAATAAGTTACTACGAGCAGTACTTC
>TRBD2|TRBJ2-3|15|TRBV20-1|few
CSARDAGGGTDTQYF
TGCAGTGCTAGAGATGCGGGGGGCGGCACAGATACGCAGTATTTT
>NA|TRBJ1-2|16|TRBV11-2|NA
CASSSGSAGFNYGYTF
TGTGCCAGCAGCTCCGGATCGGCGGGCTTTAACTATGGCTACACCTTC
>NA|TRBJ2-1|13|TRBV29-1|many
CSVPRVKYNEQFF
TGCAGCGTCCCTCGGGTCAAATACAATGAGCAGTTCTTC
>NA|TRBJ2-6|15|TRBV7-9|NA
CAIRRRANGANVLTF
TGTGCCATCCGTCGGAGGGCAAATGGGGCCAACGTCCTGACTTTC
>NA|TRBJ2-1|15|TRBV20-1|NA
CSARDSRGSYNEQFF
TGCAGTGCTAGAGATTCCCGGGGGTCCTACAATGAGCAGTTCTTC
>NA|TRBJ2-7|10|TRBV2|once
CASSEREQCF
TGTGCCAGCAGTGAACGAGAGCAGTGCTTC